This TCR beta chain was observed in a study of T cell responses to AZD1222 COVID-19 vaccine. The CDR3 totals 12 residues. The V gene lost 3 bases and the J gene lost 5 bases, with 7 bases spanning the gap. CDR1 and CDR2 from the germline V gene are SEHNR and FQNEAQ (reference sequence). Findings and caveats of the study: Just 5 to 7 people given AZD1222 tested seropositive at baseline.

Clones were sequenced by immunoSEQ multiplex PCR, and TCRdb holds only the in-frame ones, with some missing. This table holds 100,000 to 150,000 clones, about nine tenths found once. As to this clone: The antigen is not known.

J is TRBJ2-5 and V is TRBV7-9; D remains ambiguous. The receptor's source is an adult in good health. The source material was peripheral blood, sampled on day 0 of MenACWY control vaccination. CDR3 sequence: CASSFYSETQYF. In DNA, the CDR3 is TGTGCCAGCAGCTTTTATTCGGAGACCCAGTACTTC.